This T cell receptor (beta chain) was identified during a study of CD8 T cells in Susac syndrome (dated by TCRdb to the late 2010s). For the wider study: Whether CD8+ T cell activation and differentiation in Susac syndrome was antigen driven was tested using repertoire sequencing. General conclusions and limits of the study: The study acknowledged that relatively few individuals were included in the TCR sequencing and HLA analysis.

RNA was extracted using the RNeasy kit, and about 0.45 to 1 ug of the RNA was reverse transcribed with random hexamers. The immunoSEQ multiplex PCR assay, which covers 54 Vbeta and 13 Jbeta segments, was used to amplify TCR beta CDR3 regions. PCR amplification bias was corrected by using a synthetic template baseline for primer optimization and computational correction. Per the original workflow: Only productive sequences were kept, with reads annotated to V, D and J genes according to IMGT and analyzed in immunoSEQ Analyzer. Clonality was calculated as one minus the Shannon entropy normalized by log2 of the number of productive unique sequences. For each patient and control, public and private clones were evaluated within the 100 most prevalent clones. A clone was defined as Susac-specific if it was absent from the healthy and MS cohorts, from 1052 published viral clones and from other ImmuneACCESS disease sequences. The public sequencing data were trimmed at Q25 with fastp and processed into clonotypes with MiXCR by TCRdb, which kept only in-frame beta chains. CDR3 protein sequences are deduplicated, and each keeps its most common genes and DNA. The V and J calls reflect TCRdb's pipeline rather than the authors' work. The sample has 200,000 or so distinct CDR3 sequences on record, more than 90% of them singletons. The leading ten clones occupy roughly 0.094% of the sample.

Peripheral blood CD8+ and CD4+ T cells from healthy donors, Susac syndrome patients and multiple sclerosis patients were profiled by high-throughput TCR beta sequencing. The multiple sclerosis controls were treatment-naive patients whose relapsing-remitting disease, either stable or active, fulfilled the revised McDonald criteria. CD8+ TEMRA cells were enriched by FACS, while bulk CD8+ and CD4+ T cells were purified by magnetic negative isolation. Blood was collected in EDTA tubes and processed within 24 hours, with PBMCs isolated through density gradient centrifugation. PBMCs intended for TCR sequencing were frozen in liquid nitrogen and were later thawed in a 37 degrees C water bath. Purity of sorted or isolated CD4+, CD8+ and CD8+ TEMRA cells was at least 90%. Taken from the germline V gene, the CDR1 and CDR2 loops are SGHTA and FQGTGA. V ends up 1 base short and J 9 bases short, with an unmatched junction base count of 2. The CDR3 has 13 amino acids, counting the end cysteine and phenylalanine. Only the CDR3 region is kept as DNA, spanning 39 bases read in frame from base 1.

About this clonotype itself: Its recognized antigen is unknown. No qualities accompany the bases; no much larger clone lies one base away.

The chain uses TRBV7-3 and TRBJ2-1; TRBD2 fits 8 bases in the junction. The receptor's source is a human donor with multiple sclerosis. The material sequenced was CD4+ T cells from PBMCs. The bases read TGTGCCAGCAGCTTAAAACGGGAGGGTGAGCAGTTCTTC. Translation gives CASSLKREGEQFF.